What follows are 14 T cell receptor beta chains derived from one specimen sequenced in a study of technical replicates of blood from a few donors. The repertoire was sequenced with immunoSEQ multiplex PCR; TCRdb's copy has only in-frame clones and lacks some. The sample contains approximately 76,000 clones, roughly 90% of which appear only once. Material for sequencing was T cells isolated from PBMCs. The receptors here all came from a human donor in good health.

This rearrangement joins TRBV27 to TRBJ2-7; TRBD1 agrees at 9 bases. Germline V gene sequence: CDR1 MNHEY, CDR2 SMNVEV (reference sequence). The CDR3 has 15 amino acids. The trim removed 5 bases at V and 3 bases at J, leaving 8 bases unmatched. CDR3 sequence (DNA): TGTGCCAGCAGTCCCCTTCGGGACAGGGACTACGAGCAGTACTTC. It is translated as CASSPLRDRDYEQYF.

This chain connects TRBV29-1 to TRBJ1-2, with TRBD1 as a possible D gene (5 bases). V was trimmed by 1 base and J by 8 bases, leaving 11 bases between them. CDR1 SQVTM and CDR2 ANQGSEA come from the germline V gene. The CDR3 loop spans 12 amino acids. In DNA form, the CDR3 reads TGCAGCGTTGAAGCCCAGGGAAGAGGCTACACCTTC. Protein product: CSVEAQGRGYTF.

This chain joins TRBV11-3 and TRBJ2-2, with 7 bases matching TRBD1. The V and J ends lost 5 bases and 3 bases, in that order; junction bases with no gene match: 6. CDR3 length equals 15 residues. CDR1 is SGHNT, CDR2 YENEEA, per germline. The CDR3 bases are TGTGCCAGCAGCCCGGGGACAGAATACACCGGGGAGCTGTTTTTT. It translates to CASSPGTEYTGELFF.

The chain carries TRBV9 and TRBJ2-5; D unclear. V was trimmed by 0 bases and J by 6 bases, leaving 6 bases between them. Germline CDR1 and CDR2: SGDLS and YYNGEE. The CDR3 runs to 12 residues. The CDR3 DNA reads TGTGCCAGCAGCGTAGATTTAAAGACCCAGTACTTC. The encoded protein is CASSVDLKTQYF.

The V gene is TRBV18, the J gene TRBJ2-7, with D possibly TRBD2 on 5 matching bases. V dropped 0 bases and J dropped 10 bases, with 13 bases sitting between them. The germline V gene has CDR1 KGHSH and CDR2 LQKENI. The CDR3 is 13 residues long. CDR3 nucleotide sequence: TGTGCCAGCTCACCACCCGGCGGGCCGGCACAGTACTTC. The encoded protein is CASSPPGGPAQYF.

V is TRBV28 and J is TRBJ2-5; possibly TRBD1 for D (6 bases). V was cut by 4 bases and J by 4 bases, with 19 bases left in between. Germline CDR1 is MDHEN and CDR2 is SYDVKM. The CDR3 runs to 16 residues. The DNA for the CDR3 is TGTGCCAGCAGTTCCGCCCCGGGACACGAAGGAGAGACCCAGTACTTC. It codes for CASSSAPGHEGETQYF.

This chain connects TRBV18 to TRBJ2-7; TRBD1 might be the D (5 bases). This CDR3 contains 13 residues. V lost 10 bases, J lost 2 bases, and 15 bases lay in between. Germline lookup yields CDR1 KGHSH and CDR2 LQKENI. CDR3 loop: CATMQTGAYEQYF. The CDR3 bases are TGTGCCACCATGCAAACAGGCGCCTACGAGCAGTACTTC.

The rearrangement links TRBV5-1 to TRBJ1-5; D is perhaps TRBD1 (5 bases). The CDR3 length is 16 residues. Trimming took off 0 bases at V and 5 bases at J, with 15 bases between the two ends. CDR1 is SGHRS and CDR2 is YFSETQ in the germline V gene. The chain's CDR3 is CASSLGAQVGDQPQHF. In DNA, the CDR3 is TGCGCCAGCAGCTTGGGGGCACAGGTTGGGGATCAGCCCCAGCATTTT.

For this clone: An end of the junction differs from the germline gene, which may be a read error. This chain links TRBV11-2 with TRBJ2-7, with a tentative D call TRBD1 (6 bases). Germline CDR1 reads SGHAT; CDR2 reads FQNNGV. This CDR3 is built from 12 residues. The CDR3 spells CASSYEGDLSLF. In nucleotides, the CDR3 is TGTGCCAGCAGCTATGAGGGGGACCTCTCCCTTTTC.

The chain employs TRBV27 and TRBJ2-1, with 8 nucleotides matching TRBD1. The CDR3 has 15 amino acids. Germline V lookup: CDR1 MNHEY, CDR2 SMNVEV (reference sequence). Trimming cost V 3 bases and J 4 bases; bases outside gene matches: 5. In DNA form, the CDR3 reads TGTGCCAGCAGTTTGGGGGACAGGCTTTACAATGAGCAGTTCTTC. Residues: CASSLGDRLYNEQFF.

The rearrangement uses TRBV19 and TRBJ2-7, with 7 nucleotides matching TRBD1. The CDR3 extends over 13 amino acids. CDR1 and CDR2 from the germline V gene are LNHDA and SQIVND (reference sequence). Trimming at V came to 3 bases and at J to 3 bases, leaving 2 bases not matched to a gene. The CDR3 nucleotides are TGTGCCAGTAGTATGACAGGGAGCTACGAGCAGTACTTC. Encoded protein: CASSMTGSYEQYF.

V usage is TRBV2 and J usage is TRBJ1-5; 9 bases align to TRBD1. This CDR3 region has 15 residues. From germline, CDR1 is SNHLY and CDR2 FYNNEI. V gave up 6 bases and J gave up 1 base; unmatched junction bases: 4. The CDR3 spells CASRDRGWSNQPQHF. The CDR3 bases are TGTGCCAGCAGGGACAGGGGTTGGAGCAATCAGCCCCAGCATTTT.

The V gene is TRBV13, the J gene TRBJ2-2; a possible D gene is TRBD2 (5 bases). The V end lost 5 bases, the J end lost 8 bases, and 12 bases lay between the germline ends. The CDR3 totals 13 residues. The V gene's germline CDR1 is PRHDT and CDR2 FYEKMQ (reference sequence). For the CDR3, the DNA is TGTGCCAGCAGCCGACTATCTGGGGGGGAGCTGTTTTTT. Protein: CASSRLSGGELFF.

This chain joins TRBV10-3 and TRBJ2-1, with 9 bases matching TRBD2. V lost 4 bases and J lost 8; bases outside the gene matches: 12. This CDR3 region has 16 residues. The V gene's germline CDR1 is ENHRY and CDR2 SYGVKD. CDR3 amino acids: CAISAAGVAGADEQFF. DNA for the CDR3: TGTGCCATCAGTGCCGCCGGAGTAGCGGGAGCGGATGAGCAGTTCTTC.